This T cell receptor beta chain appears in the sequencing data of a study of Tregs in tolerant kidney transplant recipients. Study outcomes and limitations: Expanding Tregs on activated donor B cells appeared to best identify donor-specific TCRbeta clones.

Between the trimmed V and J ends, which lost 1 base and 2 bases, there was a span of 9 bases. This CDR3 region has 14 residues. Germline assignment: CDR1 SGHTA and CDR2 FQGNSA. Using immunoSEQ multiplex PCR, the repertoire was profiled, and TCRdb retains in-frame clones only, with some absent. Of 15,000 to 20,000 clones in the sample, around 60% are singletons; the top ten hold approximately 3%. In regard to this clone: Its antigen is not known.

The chain joins TRBV7-2 to TRBJ2-7; D gene ambiguous. Sequencing was done on a sample of Tregs from blood cultured with allogeneic cells. This receptor was obtained from a human donor in good health. CDR3 in amino acids: CASSLELYAYEQYF. The CDR3 coding sequence is TGTGCCAGCAGCTTAGAACTGTACGCCTACGAGCAGTACTTC.